This is a list of T cell receptor beta chains from one sample in a study of beta chain features in type 1 diabetes. The data were produced by immunoSEQ multiplex PCR, yet TCRdb's version contains in-frame clones alone and is incomplete. Counted here are 620,000 or so clones, about 14% occurring once; the ten biggest clones make up about 0.087%. Material for sequencing was naive CD4+ T cells from blood. The origin of the receptors is a man younger than 35 in good health. The CDR3 runs from the conserved cysteine through the conserved F or W. The D gene is left open where the match is weak. Not all rows give a size; the values are once, few, many and, for expanded clones, a class.

>.|TRBD2|TRBV7-8|TRBJ2-3
CASSRPPAGGLHTQYF
TGTGCCAGCAGCCGCCCCCCGGCGGGGGGCCTTCATACGCAGTATTTT
>few|.|TRBV5-4|TRBJ2-7
CASSSNPGHTYEQYF
TGTGCCAGCAGCTCCAACCCGGGCCATACCTACGAGCAGTACTTC
>.|.|TRBV6-1|TRBJ2-6
CASSGSGGPGANVLTF
TGTGCCAGCAGTGGGTCCGGGGGACCTGGGGCCAACGTCCTGACTTTC
>.|TRBD2|TRBV9|TRBJ2-2
CASSLGTGAGAATGELFF
TGTGCCAGCAGCCTCGGAACGGGAGCGGGGGCAGCTACCGGGGAGCTGTTTTTT
>few|.|TRBV18|TRBJ2-6
CASSPRSTGANVLTF
TGTGCCAGCTCACCCCGGTCTACTGGGGCCAACGTCCTGACTTTC
>.|TRBD2|TRBV7-3|TRBJ2-2
CASSSIGTSGTGELFF
TGTGCCAGCAGCTCAATAGGGACTAGCGGGACCGGGGAGCTGTTTTTT
>few|TRBD2|TRBV9|TRBJ2-2
CASSVALAGNTGELFF
TGTGCCAGCAGCGTTGCGCTAGCGGGAAACACCGGGGAGCTGTTTTTT
>.|.|TRBV7-3|TRBJ2-3
CASSLTGDTQYF
TGTGCCAGCAGCTTAACCGGAGATACGCAGTATTTT
>.|.|TRBV28|TRBJ2-7
CASTKGTDQYF
TGTGCCAGCACCAAGGGGACTGATCAGTACTTC
>.|.|TRBV25-1|TRBJ2-5
CASSEWGPQETQYF
TGTGCCAGCAGTGAATGGGGTCCACAAGAGACCCAGTACTTC
>.|TRBD2|TRBV28|TRBJ2-7
CASMRTSGGHTYEQYF
TGTGCCAGCATGCGGACTAGCGGGGGACACACCTACGAGCAGTACTTC
>.|TRBD1|TRBV7-2|TRBJ2-1
CASIGQGIGGEQFF
TGTGCCAGCATCGGACAGGGGATTGGTGGTGAGCAGTTCTTC
>few|TRBD1|TRBV7-9|TRBJ1-1
CASSQGQGEGEAFF
TGTGCCAGCAGCCAGGGACAGGGGGAAGGTGAAGCTTTCTTT
>few|TRBD2|TRBV6-4|TRBJ2-7
CASSEQAGNHEQYF
TGTGCCAGCAGTGAACAAGCGGGGAACCACGAGCAGTACTTC
>.|.|TRBV14|TRBJ2-1
CASSKDLYNEQFF
TGTGCCAGCAGCAAAGACTTGTACAATGAGCAGTTCTTC
>.|.|TRBV7-3|TRBJ2-1
CASSPRAVHNEQFF
TGTGCCAGCAGCCCCAGGGCCGTACACAATGAGCAGTTCTTC
>.|TRBD2|TRBV29-1|TRBJ2-2
CSVGDWTSGEPENHATNTGELFF
TGCAGCGTGGGGGATTGGACTAGCGGGGAACCGGAGAACCACGCTACGAACACCGGGGAGCTGTTTTTT
>.|TRBD2|TRBV30|TRBJ2-5
CAWSKRGSGGETQYF
TGTGCCTGGTCTAAACGCGGGTCCGGGGGGGAGACCCAGTACTTC
>.|.|TRBV4-1|TRBJ1-2
CASSQVQGVYGYTF
TGCGCCAGCAGCCAAGTTCAGGGAGTCTATGGCTACACCTTC
>few|.|TRBV9|TRBJ1-6
CASSSGFNSPLHF
TGTGCCAGCAGCTCAGGGTTTAATTCACCCCTCCACTTT
>few|.|TRBV5-1|TRBJ2-3
CASSLTGGAITDTQYF
TGCGCCAGCAGCTTGACGGGTGGGGCAATCACAGATACGCAGTATTTT
>few|.|TRBV29-1|TRBJ1-4
CSVENPAQATNEKLFF
TGCAGCGTTGAAAACCCTGCGCAGGCAACTAATGAAAAACTGTTTTTT
>few|.|TRBV14|TRBJ2-3
CASSRTRITDTQYF
TGTGCCAGCAGTCGTACAAGAATCACAGATACGCAGTATTTT
>.|.|TRBV7-3|TRBJ2-2
CASSPQLGLGTGELFF
TGTGCCAGCAGCCCCCAATTGGGCCTGGGAACCGGGGAGCTGTTTTTT
>few|.|TRBV27|TRBJ1-2
CASSSPTGRWEGYTF
TGTGCCAGCAGTTCTCCCACAGGGAGGTGGGAGGGCTACACCTTC
>.|TRBD2|TRBV7-2|TRBJ2-1
CASTLTGLAGYNEQFF
TGTGCCAGCACCCTTACCGGACTAGCGGGATACAATGAGCAGTTCTTC
>few|.|TRBV7-3|TRBJ1-2
CASSLYGTGTNYGYTF
TGTGCCAGCAGCTTATACGGGACGGGTACTAACTATGGCTACACCTTC
>.|.|TRBV28|TRBJ2-1
CASSLINEQFF
TGTGCCAGCAGTCTAATCAATGAGCAGTTCTTC
>once|TRBD1|TRBV30|TRBJ1-6
CALQGRGPSPLHF
TGTGCCTTACAGGGGAGGGGCCCTTCACCCCTCCACTTT
>few|.|TRBV28|TRBJ1-2
CASLGRILYGYTF
TGTGCCAGCTTGGGGAGGATACTATATGGCTACACCTTC
>.|TRBD1|TRBV19|TRBJ1-1
CASSSGTASNTEAFF
TGTGCCAGTAGTTCGGGGACAGCCTCGAACACTGAAGCTTTCTTT
>.|TRBD1|TRBV18|TRBJ2-4
CASSPPSRGHRSDIQYF
TGTGCCAGCTCACCACCAAGCAGGGGGCATCGGTCGGACATTCAGTACTTC
>many|.|TRBV25-1|TRBJ2-6
CASSDGRVGANVLTF
TGTGCCAGCAGTGATGGCAGGGTTGGGGCCAACGTCCTGACTTTC
>.|.|TRBV7-2|TRBJ1-2
CASSRDITNYGYTF
TGTGCCAGCAGCAGAGACATAACTAACTATGGCTACACCTTC
>.|.|TRBV10-2|TRBJ1-1
CASSERGVSNTEAFF
TGCGCCAGCAGTGAGCGGGGGGTCTCGAACACTGAAGCTTTCTTT
>.|TRBD1|TRBV30|TRBJ1-6
CAWSTDRSGSYNSPLHF
TGTGCCTGGAGTACGGACAGGTCGGGCTCCTATAATTCACCCCTCCACTTT
>few|.|TRBV9|TRBJ2-3
CASRGGLVGTDTQYF
TGTGCCAGCAGAGGGGGGCTGGTTGGCACAGATACGCAGTATTTT
>.|TRBD1|TRBV7-8|TRBJ1-4
CASSLARTGSNEKLFF
TGTGCCAGCAGCTTAGCTCGGACAGGGAGTAATGAAAAACTGTTTTTT
>.|.|TRBV29-1|TRBJ2-1
CSVEGVSRGEQFF
TGCAGCGTTGAGGGAGTGTCCCGGGGTGAGCAGTTCTTC
>.|.|TRBV5-4|TRBJ1-3
CASSLGTASSGNTIYF
TGTGCCAGCAGCTTGGGGACGGCTAGCTCTGGAAACACCATATATTTT
>.|.|TRBV5-1|TRBJ1-1
CASCPSGAAYTEAFF
TGCGCCAGCTGCCCCTCGGGGGCAGCTTACACTGAAGCTTTCTTT
>.|.|TRBV7-3|TRBJ2-2
CASSPERDSDTGELFF
TGTGCCAGCAGCCCAGAGCGGGACAGCGACACCGGGGAGCTGTTTTTT
>.|.|TRBV7-3|TRBJ1-6
CASSFKQGWSPLHF
TGTGCCAGCAGCTTTAAACAGGGATGGTCACCCCTCCACTTT